This TCR beta chain derives from a study of T-cell memory formation after mild COVID-19 (dated by TCRdb to the early 2020s). Concerning the study at large: Most TCR sequence clusters were specific to one of the two donors. In a couple of donors, T-cell clones that expanded and contracted after mild COVID-19 were tracked by sequencing TCRalpha and TCRbeta repertoires over time. The cohort was made up of two young adult volunteers, one female and one male, who were previously healthy. The study at large found these results: The study covered only a couple of mild cases, and larger cohorts including severe cases with pre-infection samples were considered necessary. Clones that contracted from day 15 to 85 showed balanced CD4/CD8 phenotypes, whereas a second wave of clones that expanded from day 15 to 37 leaned towards CD4+. Contracting CD4+ clones were found mainly in CM and EM memory subsets, while CD8+ clones were enriched in EMRA. Some responding clones were detected in pre-infection memory, suggesting pre-existing cross-reactive memory T cells joined the SARS-CoV-2 response. Whether the second-wave clones peaking on day 37 were SARS-CoV-2 specific was not confirmed.

Sequencer: Illumina NovaSeq 6000. TCRalpha and TCRbeta cDNA libraries were constructed by 5'RACE with constant-segment primers, with sample barcodes and unique molecular identifiers being introduced. RNA was extracted from every sample with Trizol reagent. The libraries were amplified in two PCR steps, and the second step added a second sample barcode and Illumina TruSeq adapters. The libraries were sequenced on an Illumina NovaSeq using 2 x 150 bp paired-end reads. Under the source paper's analysis protocol: The reads were demultiplexed and collapsed into UMI-guided consensus sequences using migec v1.2.7. Using mixcr v2.1.11, UMI consensuses were aligned to TRA and TRB V and J templates and then assembled into clonotypes. A clonotype was counted as expanded or contracted only when both edgeR and NoisET called the clonotype significant, with the noise models trained on biological replicates. For edgeR calls, the thresholds were a false discovery rate-adjusted p below 0.01 and a log2 fold-change of 1. As an exploratory analysis of dynamics, PCA with hierarchical clustering was applied to max-normalized trajectories of the 1000 most abundant clonotypes. Each responding clone was given a CD4 or CD8 phenotype based on the CD4+ and CD8+ repertoires, which had been sequenced separately. The public reads were quality trimmed at Q25 with fastp and then assembled into clones with MiXCR by TCRdb, keeping productive beta chains. CDR3 protein sequences are deduplicated, and each keeps its most common genes and DNA. TCRdb, not the original authors, processed these V and J calls. This sample comprises 210,000 or so distinct CDR3 sequences, about 16% of them detected only once. 2.4% of the sample goes to the ten largest clones.

Compared with germline, V lacks 2 bases and J lacks 5 bases; bases without a gene match: 6. CDR1 and CDR2 are drawn from the germline V gene: SGDLS, YYNGEE. Reading from cysteine to phenylalanine, the CDR3 counts 16 amino acids. Kept here is only the CDR3 DNA, which spans 48 bases and is read in frame from base 1. Ficoll-Paque density gradient centrifugation was used to isolate PBMCs. A remark on this clonotype: This receptor's antigen is unknown. No clone much larger than this one lies a single base away; base qualities are absent.

This TCR derives from an adult woman who had mild COVID-19 (a few samples of this study predate the infection). The sample titles of this study are shuffled in the database, so cell type and time point are left out; the donor was told from shared clones. Specimen: PBMCs or a T cell subset sorted from them (not recorded which). The sequence is built from TRBV9 and TRBJ2-2, with 10 central nucleotides matching TRBD1. CDR3 reads: CASSVGTGVVTGELFF. The DNA reads as follows: TGTGCCAGCAGCGTGGGGACAGGGGTGGTGACCGGGGAGCTGTTTTTT.